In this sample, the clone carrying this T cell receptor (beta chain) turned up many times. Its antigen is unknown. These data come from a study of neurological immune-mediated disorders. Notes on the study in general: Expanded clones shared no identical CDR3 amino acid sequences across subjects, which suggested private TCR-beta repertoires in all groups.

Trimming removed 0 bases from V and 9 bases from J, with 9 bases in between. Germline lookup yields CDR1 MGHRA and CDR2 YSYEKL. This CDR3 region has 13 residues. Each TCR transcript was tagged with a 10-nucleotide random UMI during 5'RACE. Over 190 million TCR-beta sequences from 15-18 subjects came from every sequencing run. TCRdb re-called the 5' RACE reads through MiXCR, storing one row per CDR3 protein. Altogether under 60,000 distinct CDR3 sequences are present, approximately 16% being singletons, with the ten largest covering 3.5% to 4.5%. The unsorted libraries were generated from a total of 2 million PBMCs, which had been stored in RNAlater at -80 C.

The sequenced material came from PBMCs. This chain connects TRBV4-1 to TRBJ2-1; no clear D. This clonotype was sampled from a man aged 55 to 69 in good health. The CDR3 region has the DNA TGCGCCAGCAGCCAAGATCAAGTACTTGAGCAGTTCTTC. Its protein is CASSQDQVLEQFF.